One and the same sample provided the 17 T cell receptor beta chains below, sequenced in a study of blood T cells in healthy people across ages. Together with a sample-barcoded 5' primer, a J-beta primer mix was included in a second PCR lasting roughly 7 to 11 cycles. TCRdb re-called the 5' RACE reads with MiXCR, one entry per CDR3 protein. The table records hundreds of thousands of distinct CDR3 sequences, 48% of them present only once. The specimen was blood. These receptors were taken from a man aged 25-40 years in good health.

This rearrangement joins TRBV27 to TRBJ1-6; D gene ambiguous. CDR1 is MNHEY and CDR2 is SMNVEV in the germline V gene (reference sequence). Trimming removed 5 bases at V and 12 bases at J, with 11 bases between. This CDR3 contains 12 residues. CDR3 protein: CASSPHTEPLHF. The CDR3 bases are TGTGCCAGCAGTCCCCACACAGAACCCCTCCACTTT.

The gene calls are TRBV7-9 and TRBJ2-6; D possibly corresponds to TRBD2 (5 bases). V was trimmed by 2 bases and J by 0 bases, leaving 8 bases between them. The germline gives CDR1 SEHNR, CDR2 FQNEAQ (reference sequence). This CDR3 comprises 16 residues. The CDR3 loop is CASSLNAGSGANVLTF. CDR3 in DNA: TGTGCCAGCAGCTTAAATGCGGGCTCTGGGGCCAACGTCCTGACTTTC.

The rearrangement uses TRBV29-1 and TRBJ2-1; D is unclear. The J call is in doubt because the DNA end fits TRBJ2-7 better. Germline V CDR1 and CDR2: SQVTM, ANQGSEA. The CDR3 is 15 amino acids. The CDR3 protein is CSVEDRRPLGNEQYF. CDR3 bases: TGCAGCGTTGAAGATCGAAGACCGCTAGGGAATGAGCAGTACTTC.

The CDR3 loop is CASSSPGGSTYNEQFF. CDR3 sequence (DNA): TGTGCCAGCAGCTCCCCCGGGGGCAGCACCTACAATGAGCAGTTCTTC. The J gene is TRBJ2-1, the V gene TRBV5-4; D might be TRBD1 or TRBD2, each matching 6 bases. The V end was cut by 3 bases, the J end by 2 bases, with 15 bases between. The germline V gene has CDR1 SGHNT and CDR2 YYREEE (reference sequence). The CDR3 extends over 16 amino acids.

The gene calls are TRBV7-2 and TRBJ2-2; D is undetermined. Trimming left V 2 bases short and J 6 bases short, with 7 bases between. This CDR3 region has 13 residues. Germline V gives CDR1 SGHTA, CDR2 FQGNSA. CDR3 protein: CASSLYGAGELFF. Here the CDR3 DNA reads TGTGCCAGCAGCTTATATGGGGCCGGGGAGCTGTTTTTT.

This clonotype was detected only once. For the CDR3, the DNA is TGTGCCAGCAGTGCTGGGACTAGCGGGAGAATCAATGAGCAGTTCTTC. This gives the protein CASSAGTSGRINEQFF. The chain recombines TRBV6-4 with TRBJ2-1; 14 bases match TRBD2. Trimming at V came to 4 bases and at J to 6 bases, leaving 5 bases not matched to a gene. The CDR3 runs 16 residues. The germline V gene has CDR1 MRHNA and CDR2 SNTAGT.

The chain employs TRBV20-1 and TRBJ1-2; D uncertain. V was cut by 2 bases and J by 3 bases, with 13 bases left in between. This CDR3 is 14 amino acids long. The germline gives CDR1 DFQATT, CDR2 SNEGSKA (reference sequence). The CDR3 is CSARLPGRHYGYTF. CDR3 nucleotide sequence: TGCAGTGCTAGATTACCGGGCAGACACTATGGCTACACCTTC.

This rearrangement joins TRBV10-3 to TRBJ2-7; D is ambiguous. Trimming cost V 0 bases and J 1 base, with 7 bases left between them. CDR3 length: 14 residues. Germline CDR1 is ENHRY and CDR2 is SYGVKD. The CDR3 here is CAISESRRSYEQYF. The CDR3 DNA sequence: TGTGCCATCAGTGAGTCGAGACGGTCCTACGAGCAGTACTTC.

The CDR3 loop is CASSLGTGNQETQYF. The CDR3 DNA reads TGCGCCAGCAGCTTGGGGACAGGAAACCAAGAGACCCAGTACTTC. This rearrangement joins TRBV5-1 to TRBJ2-5; 7 nucleotides align to TRBD1. CDR1 is SGHRS, CDR2 YFSETQ, per germline. The CDR3 totals 15 residues. J lost 0 bases, V lost 0 bases, and 2 bases had no gene match.

This clonotype turned up a few times. The CDR3 is CAISDGSYEQYF. As DNA, the CDR3 is TGTGCCATCAGTGACGGTTCCTACGAGCAGTACTTC. The chain combines TRBV10-3 with TRBJ2-7; D is unclear. Trimming removed 3 bases at V and 1 base at J, with 4 bases between. The CDR3 length is 12 residues. Germline assignment: CDR1 ENHRY and CDR2 SYGVKD.

The chain employs TRBV9 and TRBJ2-3; D tentatively reads TRBD1 or TRBD2 (5 bases each). The CDR3 is 14 residues long. The ends were cut back, 2 bases at V and 3 bases at J, with 10 bases in the middle. Germline V lookup: CDR1 SGDLS, CDR2 YYNGEE. The CDR3 nucleotides read TGTGCCAGCAGCGTTGGGGACGGGACAGATACGCAGTATTTT. Its translation is CASSVGDGTDTQYF. Full variable domain (missing parts from reference TRBV9 and TRBJ2-3): DSGVTQTPKHLITATGQRVTLRCSPRSGDLSVYWYQQSLDQGLQFLIQYYNGEERAKGNILERFSAQQFPDLHSELNLSSLELGDSALYFCASSVGDGTDTQYFGPGTRLTVL.

The chain carries TRBV4-3 and TRBJ2-4; D possibly corresponds to TRBD1 (7 bases). The J call may be wrong; the DNA end is better matched by TRBJ2-7. This CDR3 is built from 14 residues. Germline lookup yields CDR1 LGHNA and CDR2 YSLEER. In DNA form, the CDR3 reads TGCGCCAGCAGCCAAGACACAGGGGAGGACGAGCAGTACTTC. It is translated as CASSQDTGEDEQYF.

The J gene is TRBJ2-7, the V gene TRBV6-5, with D perhaps TRBD1 or TRBD2 (7 bases each). The germline CDR1 and CDR2 sequences are MNHEY and SVGAGI. CDR3 length equals 15 residues. The germline V and J ends were trimmed by 0 bases and 4 bases, with 13 bases remaining between them. CDR3 bases: TGTGCCAGCAGTTACTCGAGCGGGACAGTATACGAGCAGTACTTC. Its protein is CASSYSSGTVYEQYF.

V usage is TRBV14 and J usage is TRBJ1-6; TRBD1 matches at 8 bases. The CDR3 runs to 15 residues. Germline CDR1 reads SGHDN; CDR2 reads FVKESK. V gave up 4 bases and J gave up 10 bases; unmatched junction bases: 9. CDR3 coding DNA: TGTGCCAGCAGCCTGGGACAGGTGGTGGGATCACCCCTCCACTTT. This encodes CASSLGQVVGSPLHF.

This clonotype was recorded a few times. The gene calls are TRBV4-2 and TRBJ2-5; 7 positions agree with TRBD2. Germline CDR1 reads LGHNA; CDR2 reads YNFKEQ. Losses at the gene ends were 0 bases for V and 4 bases for J; bases not matched to a gene: 5. CDR3 length: 15 residues. CDR3 DNA sequence: TGTGCCAGCAGCCAAGATCGTAAGCGGGGAGAGACCCAGTACTTC. The encoded protein is CASSQDRKRGETQYF.

The sample holds a few counts of this clonotype. The chain joins TRBV6-2 or TRBV6-3 to TRBJ2-7, with 12 bases that match TRBD1. The V gene end was trimmed by 6 bases and the J gene end by 0 bases; junction bases not matched to a gene: 6. CDR1 is MNHEY, CDR2 SVGEGT, per germline. There are 16 residues in the CDR3. The DNA of the CDR3 is TGTGCCAGCAGCAGACCGGGACAGGGGGCCTCCTACGAGCAGTACTTC. Protein product: CASSRPGQGASYEQYF.

This clonotype appeared many times. The chain combines TRBV20-1 with TRBJ1-1, with 9 nucleotides matching TRBD1. Trimming cost V 4 bases and J 3 bases; bases outside gene matches: 6. The germline gives CDR1 DFQATT, CDR2 SNEGSKA (reference sequence). The CDR3 extends over 14 amino acids. For the CDR3, the DNA is TGCAGTGCTAAAAAACAGGGGGCGGACACTGAAGCTTTCTTT. Translating gives CSAKKQGADTEAFF.